Shown below are 29 T cell receptor beta chains from a single sample sequenced in a study of breast tumors, draining lymph nodes, adjacent tissues. Breast cancer patients provided tissue from their axillary draining lymph nodes. In TCRdb, the multiplex PCR reads were re-called with MiXCR into one record per CDR3 protein. Of approximately 130,000 distinct CDR3 sequences in the sample, 21% were seen once. Sequencing was carried out using axillary lymph node tissue. The receptors shown here come from a female donor with breast cancer. Some clones in this sample may be carry-over from other donors' samples.

This clonotype was picked up many times. V is TRBV7-9 and J is TRBJ1-5; no reliable D call. The CDR3 contains 13 residues. V was pared by 5 bases and J by 6 bases, with 11 bases between. In germline, CDR1 is SEHNR, CDR2 FQNEAQ (reference sequence). This chain's CDR3 is CASSDPGGQPQHF. The CDR3 DNA sequence: TGTGCCAGCAGCGACCCCGGAGGTCAGCCCCAGCATTTT.

As concerns this clonotype: This may come from a read error, since a much larger clone is one base off. V usage is TRBV18 and J usage is TRBJ2-7; D is possibly TRBD1 or TRBD2 (6 bases each). Germline assignment: CDR1 KGHSH and CDR2 LQKENI. CDR3 length: 16 residues. CDR3 sequence reads: CASSPRQVAAVYEEYF. The CDR3 bases are TGTGCCAGCTCACCAAGACAGGTAGCGGCAGTCTACGAGGAGTACTTC.

Many counts were recorded for this clonotype. The J gene is TRBJ2-7, the V gene TRBV29-1; 9 bases are a match to TRBD2. V lost 0 bases and J lost 4; bases outside the gene matches: 7. The length of the CDR3 is 15 residues. Germline CDR1 SQVTM, CDR2 ANQGSEA. CDR3 sequence (DNA): TGCAGCGTTGAAGATGCTGGCGGGAGGGAGTACGAGCAGTACTTC. This encodes CSVEDAGGREYEQYF.

This clonotype was counted at least ten times. The chain uses TRBV7-6 and TRBJ2-3, with D possibly being TRBD1 (5 bases). In germline, CDR1 is SGHVS, CDR2 FNYEAQ. Trimming left V 1 base short and J 6 bases short, with 11 bases between. There are 14 residues in the CDR3. CDR3 in amino acids: CASSLEGSGDTQYF. The CDR3 nucleotides read TGTGCCAGCAGCTTAGAAGGGTCAGGGGATACGCAGTATTTT. Combining the CDR3 with reference TRBV7-6 and TRBJ2-3 gives the whole variable domain GAGVSQSPRYKVTKRGQDVALRCDPISGHVSLYWYRQALGQGPEFLTYFNYEAQQDKSGLPNDRFSAERPEGSISTLTIQRTEQRDSAMYRCASSLEGSGDTQYFGPGTRLTVL.

This chain joins TRBV28 and TRBJ2-3; D is ambiguous. This CDR3 comprises 14 residues. Germline V gene lookup returns CDR1 MDHEN and CDR2 SYDVKM. Trimming shortened V by 6 bases and J by 9 bases, and 19 bases separated the two germline ends. The CDR3 DNA reads TGTGCCAGCAGCTCGGGCGGAAGGGTTTTGACGCAGTATTTT. Amino acid sequence: CASSSGGRVLTQYF.

Ten or more counts support this clonotype. The CDR3 region is CASNVGQGVDEQYF. The CDR3 DNA reads as TGTGCCAGCAATGTCGGACAGGGCGTGGACGAGCAGTACTTC. The chain joins TRBV2 to TRBJ2-7; 8 bases line up with TRBD1. CDR1 and CDR2 from the germline V gene are SNHLY and FYNNEI. V lost 7 bases, J lost 5 bases, and 10 bases stayed unmatched. This CDR3 is 14 amino acids long.

This chain connects TRBV28 to TRBJ2-1, with D possibly being TRBD1 (8 bases). Germline V gene data show CDR1 as MDHEN and CDR2 as SYDVKM. This CDR3 is built from 21 residues. The V end was cut by 5 bases, the J end by 0 bases, with 29 bases between. The CDR3 region has the DNA TGTGCCAGCAGTACCCAAACAGGGGGGGATAGAGAGCGGAGCTCCTACAATGAGCAGTTCTTC. The encoded protein is CASSTQTGGDRERSSYNEQFF.

This clonotype was seen repeatedly, ten times or more. The chain carries TRBV19 and TRBJ1-5; D ambiguous. CDR3 length equals 15 residues. V lost 7 bases and J lost 5, with 18 bases in between. Germline V gene lookup returns CDR1 LNHDA and CDR2 SQIVND (reference sequence). CDR3 sequence (DNA): TGTGCCAGTACCGAAGAGATAGGGCTTTATCAGCCCCAGCATTTT. Its translation: CASTEEIGLYQPQHF.

For this clonotype: This sequence may be a read error, since a much larger clone differs from it by one base. The gene calls are TRBV20-1 and TRBJ2-3, with D perhaps TRBD2 (8 bases). Germline-derived CDR1 and CDR2 are DFQATT and SNEGSKA (reference sequence). CDR3 length: 18 residues. The CDR3 nucleotides read TGCAGTGCTAGACCGCCGCAGGGGGGGGTAGCGGGGACAGATAAGCAGTATTTT. Translating it yields CSARPPQGGVAGTDKQYF.

The V gene is TRBV19, the J gene TRBJ1-1; D gene uncertain. This CDR3 spans 15 amino acids. CDR1 is LNHDA, CDR2 SQIVND, per germline (reference sequence). The germline V and J ends were trimmed by 7 bases and 0 bases, with 15 bases remaining between them. CDR3 region: CASIPVGSMNTEAFF. CDR3 DNA: TGTGCCAGTATTCCGGTGGGCAGCATGAACACTGAAGCTTTCTTT.

This clonotype was counted many times. This rearrangement joins TRBV11-2 to TRBJ2-7, with 9 nucleotides matching TRBD2. J lost 3 bases, V lost 10 bases, and 10 bases had no gene match. This CDR3 contains 14 residues. Germline V lookup: CDR1 SGHAT, CDR2 FQNNGV. The CDR3 sequence: CATTGLAGSYEQYF. In DNA, the CDR3 is TGTGCCACCACCGGGCTAGCGGGGAGCTACGAGCAGTACTTC.

Only a few counts were recorded for this clonotype. The rearrangement uses TRBV24-1 and TRBJ1-5; weak D call: TRBD1 (5 bases). This CDR3 is built from 12 residues. From germline, CDR1 is KGHDR and CDR2 SFDVKD. Trimming took 4 bases from V and 15 from J, leaving 15 bases between them. The CDR3 reads CATSDPQGNGHF. The CDR3 DNA reads TGTGCCACCAGTGACCCCCAGGGAAACGGGCATTTT.

This clonotype appeared once. This sequence may be a read error, since a much larger clone differs from it by one base. This sequence joins TRBV6-5 and TRBJ1-2, with TRBD1 matching 7 bases. The CDR3 totals 13 residues. Germline CDR1 reads MNHEY; CDR2 reads SVGAGI. With V trimmed by 4 bases and J by 7 bases, 6 bases remained unmatched. CDR3 sequence (DNA): TGTGCCAGCAGTTCGACAGGGACCTCTGGCTACACCTTC. It translates to CASSSTGTSGYTF.

This clonotype was observed many times. V and J are TRBV2 and TRBJ2-1; a weak D match, TRBD2 (5 bases). Trimming took 6 bases from V and 0 from J, leaving 12 bases between them. The CDR3 contains 15 residues. Germline lookup yields CDR1 SNHLY and CDR2 FYNNEI. The CDR3 region has the DNA TGTGCCAGCAGGAGGACTGTTCACTCCTACAATGAGCAGTTCTTC. As protein: CASRRTVHSYNEQFF. Drawing the rest from reference TRBV2 and TRBJ2-1, the complete variable domain is EPEVTQTPSHQVTQMGQEVILRCVPISNHLYFYWYRQILGQKVEFLVSFYNNEISEKSEIFDDQFSVERPDGSNFTLKIRSTKLEDSAMYFCASRRTVHSYNEQFFGPGTRLTVL.

As to this clonotype: A much larger clone sits a single nucleotide away, making a read error possible. No conserved phenylalanine or tryptophan ends this CDR3, so it is likely a read error. V and J are TRBV12-3 or TRBV12-4 and TRBJ2-3; no firm D call. Trimming took off 2 bases at V and 4 bases at J, with 7 bases between the two ends. The CDR3 spans 13 residues. The CDR3 sequence is CASSLSEADTQYL. The CDR3 nucleotides read TGTGCCAGCAGTTTAAGTGAGGCAGATACGCAGTATCTT.

As concerns this clonotype: A much larger clone lies a single base off, so this may be a read error. The CDR3 loop reads CATSTRLSIHHRETQYF. The CDR3 DNA is TGTGCCACCAGCACTCGCCTCTCCATCCACCATCGGGAGACCCAGTACTTC. The rearrangement uses TRBV15 and TRBJ2-5; D call uncertain. The germline V gene encodes CDR1 LNHNV and CDR2 YYDKDF (reference sequence). The CDR3 totals 17 residues. Deletions cut 4 bases from V and 5 bases from J, with 23 bases between.

This clonotype was observed many times. V usage is TRBV9 and J usage is TRBJ2-1; 8 bases map to TRBD1. V shed 2 bases and J 8 bases; nucleotides not matched to a gene: 12. Germline CDR1 reads SGDLS; CDR2 reads YYNGEE. This CDR3 has 16 residues. CDR3 protein: CASSVSSGGLGDEQFF. The DNA for the CDR3 is TGTGCCAGCAGCGTCTCTTCAGGGGGCCTGGGCGATGAGCAGTTCTTC.

This clonotype was counted at least ten times. The gene calls are TRBV7-9 and TRBJ2-1; 11 positions agree with TRBD2. V lost 5 bases, J lost 8 bases, and 11 bases stayed unmatched. The CDR3 loop spans 16 amino acids. CDR1 SEHNR and CDR2 FQNEAQ come from the germline V gene (reference sequence). The CDR3: CASSHIAGGQTDEQFF. CDR3 nucleotides: TGTGCCAGCAGCCATATAGCGGGAGGGCAAACGGATGAGCAGTTCTTC.

In this sample, this clonotype turned up many times. J is TRBJ2-7 and V is TRBV5-4, with 16 bases matching TRBD2. The germline CDR1 and CDR2 sequences are SGHNT and YYREEE (reference sequence). There are 15 residues in the CDR3. J was trimmed by 11 bases and V by 3 bases; bases with no gene match: 8. The CDR3 DNA is TGTGCCAGCAGCTCAGCAGGGACTAGCGGGAGGGCTGAGTACTTC. It encodes CASSSAGTSGRAEYF.

This clonotype was observed many times. This chain links TRBV20-1 with TRBJ2-3; tentative D call: TRBD1 (5 bases). Trimming stripped 5 bases from V and 6 bases from J, with 18 bases between. The CDR3 length is 14 residues. The germline CDR1 and CDR2 sequences are DFQATT and SNEGSKA (reference sequence). CDR3 bases: TGCAGTGCTGGGGCTTGGCGGTCGGCGGATACGCAGTATTTT. It encodes CSAGAWRSADTQYF.

The rearrangement joins TRBV28 to TRBJ2-5; TRBD2 agrees at 8 bases. The CDR3 length is 14 residues. V lost 6 bases and J lost 4; bases outside the gene matches: 7. Germline lookup yields CDR1 MDHEN and CDR2 SYDVKM. CDR3 in amino acids: CASSTGGRRETQYF. The CDR3, as DNA: TGTGCCAGCAGCACGGGAGGGAGGCGAGAGACCCAGTACTTC. The whole variable domain, filled in from reference TRBV28 and TRBJ2-5, reads DVKVTQSSRYLVKRTGEKVFLECVQDMDHENMFWYRQDPGLGLRLIYFSYDVKMKEKGDIPEGYSVSREKKERFSLILESASTNQTSMYLCASSTGGRRETQYFGPGTRLLVL.

There are many counts of this clonotype. CDR3 sequence: CSATKREVEQYF. The CDR3 DNA follows: TGCAGTGCTACGAAGCGGGAGGTCGAGCAGTACTTC. The chain carries TRBV20-1 and TRBJ2-7, with 9 nucleotides matching TRBD2. V lost 4 bases and J lost 6; bases outside the gene matches: 4. The CDR3 sequence is 12 residues long. Germline V lookup: CDR1 DFQATT, CDR2 SNEGSKA (reference sequence).

The chain links TRBV11-1 to TRBJ1-4; D is unresolved. V shed 3 bases and J shed 8 bases, with 22 bases lying between them. The germline V gene encodes CDR1 SGHAT and CDR2 FQDESV (reference sequence). This CDR3 spans 17 amino acids. CDR3 loop: CASSFGNPGPRGEKLFF. CDR3 nucleotide sequence: TGTGCCAGCAGCTTTGGGAACCCGGGCCCCCGAGGAGAAAAACTGTTTTTT.

This clonotype showed up many times. The chain is built from TRBV2 and TRBJ1-5, with D perhaps TRBD1 (5 bases). The germline gives CDR1 SNHLY, CDR2 FYNNEI. The CDR3 is made up of 14 amino acids. Trimming left V 5 bases short and J 5 bases short, with 13 bases between. Here the CDR3 reads CASSWDRRDQPQHF. The CDR3, as DNA: TGTGCCAGCAGTTGGGACCGCCGGGATCAGCCCCAGCATTTT.

This clonotype was seen repeatedly, ten times or more. The chain combines TRBV11-2 with TRBJ2-3, with 9 bases identical to TRBD1. V gave up 0 bases and J gave up 2 bases; unmatched junction bases: 9. The V gene's germline CDR1 is SGHAT and CDR2 FQNNGV. The CDR3 is 18 residues long. CDR3 DNA sequence: TGTGCCAGCAGCTTAGATCGGGACAGGGTCCTTTACACAGATACGCAGTATTTT. This sequence encodes CASSLDRDRVLYTDTQYF.

The chain is built from TRBV20-1 and TRBJ2-3, with TRBD2 matching 14 bases. From germline, CDR1 is DFQATT and CDR2 SNEGSKA (reference sequence). V gave up 7 bases and J gave up 5 bases; unmatched junction bases: 11. The CDR3 extends over 16 amino acids. In nucleotides, the CDR3 is TGCAGTGTTACCGGGACTAGCGGGAGAAGGGTAGATACGCAGTATTTT. This codes for CSVTGTSGRRVDTQYF.

This clonotype was counted many times. V is TRBV10-3 and J is TRBJ2-7; 8 bases are shared with TRBD1. The CDR3 loop spans 14 amino acids. CDR1 ENHRY and CDR2 SYGVKD come from the germline V gene. Germline trimming cut 5 bases from V and 4 bases from J; bases unmatched to any gene: 7. DNA for the CDR3: TGTGCCATCAGTCCAGGACAGGGTCCTTACGAGCAGTACTTC. It specifies CAISPGQGPYEQYF.

This clonotype was counted ten times or more. The V and J genes are TRBV6-2 or TRBV6-3 and TRBJ2-1; 15 bases agree with TRBD2. Germline values: CDR1 MNHEY, CDR2 SVGEGT. The ends lost 6 bases at V and 7 bases at J; junction bases unmatched: 16. The CDR3 is made up of 19 amino acids. The CDR3 DNA sequence: TGTGCCAGCAGGGGAGGGACTAGCGGGAGGTCGGGCGTAATTAATGAGCAGTTCTTC. Translating it yields CASRGGTSGRSGVINEQFF.

The chain uses TRBV20-1 and TRBJ2-1; TRBD2 aligns across 11 bases. Germline CDR1 and CDR2: DFQATT and SNEGSKA (reference sequence). The CDR3 extends over 16 amino acids. The trim removed 0 bases at V and 6 bases at J, leaving 7 bases unmatched. Written as DNA, the CDR3 is TGCAGTGCTAGAGACCCCGGGACTAGCGGCACCAATGAGCAGTTCTTC. Translated, it gives CSARDPGTSGTNEQFF.